Here is one T cell receptor beta chain with its context. No antigen is known for it. Base-call qualities are not available, and no considerably larger clone is one nucleotide away. This sample is drawn from a study of persistence of HIV-infected CD4 T cells (dated by TCRdb to the early 2020s). About the full investigation: Suppressive ART had been received by participants for a median of roughly eight years. Apart from a couple of participants who underwent leukapheresis at a single time point, peripheral blood samples of up to roughly 180 mL were collected from participants at multiple time points. Anti-CD3/anti-CD28 stimulation activated a higher proportion of cells, with a lower memory fraction, than antigen stimulation. CMV- and HIV-1 Gag-responding CD4+ T cells were isolated from ART-treated individuals so that antigen-driven clonal expansion of HIV-1-infected cells could be examined. The clonality of all cells in each sorted population was assessed by TCRbeta sequencing, whereas the clonality of infected cells was assessed by proviral sequencing. For the TCR cluster analysis across participants, about 8 participants were included for CMV and about seven participants for Gag. Broad study findings and their caveats: Antigen-responding cells were enriched for expanded CDR3beta sequences that were degenerate, which suggests that CD4+ responses to CMV and Gag underwent convergent selection. Only a small number of individuals took part in the study, and only a limited range of antigens was tested. TCRbeta richness in CMV- and Gag-responding cells was significantly lower than in anti-CD3/anti-CD28-responding cells; CMV-responding cells had higher oligoclonality than CD3/CD28-stimulated and Gag-responding cells. Within the same sorted populations, how oligoclonal the TCRs were correlated with how oligoclonal the proviruses were. Restriction of bulk TCR analyses to the rare CMV-responding cells that actually carried HIV-1 proviruses was not possible.

From the cysteine up to the phenylalanine, the CDR3 has a length of 17 residues. Just the 51-base CDR3 DNA is kept, in frame starting at base 1. CDR1 and CDR2, looked up from the germline V gene (reference sequence), are SEHNR and FQNEAQ. Compared with germline, V lacks 6 bases and J lacks 0 bases; bases without a gene match: 6. Sample treatment or condition, as interpreted from the label and publication: suppressive antiretroviral therapy. Cells were stimulated with anti-CD3/anti-CD28 magnetic beads as a nonspecific positive control representing the CD4+ T cell repertoire. Responding CD4+ T cells were sorted by upregulation of both CD40 ligand and CD69. Participants were HIV-1-infected adults who started suppressive ART during chronic infection. Plasma HIV-1 RNA had been undetectable (below 50 copies/mL) in participants for at least 4 years. To be included, participants needed a CD4+ T cell count above 400 cells/uL and a positive CMV serology. Before stimulation, PBMCs were isolated using density centrifugation and depleted of CD8+ T cells. CD8-depleted PBMCs were stimulated for approximately 19 hours with anti-CD28/CD49d costimulation, CD40-blocking antibody and enfuvirtide to prevent new infections. Cell sorting was done on a Beckman Coulter MoFlo Legacy or XDP sorter, and dead cells were excluded with propidium iodide. Genomic DNA was extracted using the QIAamp DNA Mini Kit for samples with more than one million cells and using the Quick-DNA Microprep Kit for all other samples.

TCRbeta repertoires were sequenced from genomic DNA with the immunoSEQ hsTCRB assay version 4 in survey mode. For TCRbeta sequencing, genomic DNA was diluted to roughly 10 ng/uL, and up to 1 ug was used per sample. The paper's data handling went like this. Analysis of the TCRbeta data was done in ImmunoSeq Analyzer 3.0, and diversity was computed on productive nucleotide rearrangements. Using the Immunarch R package, the improved Chao index served to estimate lower-bound TCR diversity and the Gini coefficient served to estimate clonality. Nucleotide rearrangements that differed but encoded the same CDR3beta amino acid sequence were counted as separate clonotypes. TCRbeta sequences significantly enriched in antigen-responding cells relative to anti-CD3/anti-CD28-activated cells were identified by differential abundance analysis. GLIPH2 grouped TCRs by predicted peptide-MHC specificity, both within each participant and across combined participant data sets. TCRdb obtained this table from immuneACCESS and retained in-frame rearrangements with V and J assigned. These tables miss some clones; where compared with another copy, unresolved V genes account for less than half of the shortfall, and the remainder is unexplained. V and J calls and clone size are copied from that table; D and trimming were computed from the DNA. The sample profile shows under 50,000 clones; just over 90% of them were found once. The ten largest clones represent 1.8% of the sample.

The rearrangement combines TRBV7-9 with TRBJ2-3, and TRBD2 aligns with 13 junction nucleotides. The sequencing used CD4+ T cells sorted from PBMCs after approximately 18-hour stimulation, collected from a patient who received antiretroviral therapy. The cell subset or site label of this sample denotes: CD40L+CD69+ CD4 T cells responding to anti-CD3/anti-CD28 beads, representing the overall repertoire. This receptor was obtained from an adult man with HIV who was CMV-seropositive. The nucleotide sequence is TGTGCCAGCAGATCGGGACTAGCGGGAACCAGCACAGATACGCAGTATTTT. It specifies CASRSGLAGTSTDTQYF. Here the CDR3 is joined to the reference TRBV7-9 and TRBJ2-3 genes, and the full variable domain is: DTGVSQNPRHKITKRGQNVTFRCDPISEHNRLYWYRQTLGQGPEFLTYFQNEAQLEKSRLLSDRFSAERPKGSFSTLEIQRTEQGDSAMYLCASRSGLAGTSTDTQYFGPGTRLTVL.